The 26 T cell receptor beta chains given below trace back to one sample, sequenced in a study of T-cell memory formation after mild COVID-19. TCRdb called the 5' RACE reads again in MiXCR, with one record for every CDR3 protein. The sample includes around 300,000 distinct CDR3 sequences, around 19% seen only once; the top ten take around 21%. The sequenced sample was PBMCs or a T cell subset sorted from them (not recorded which). The receptors shown here come from a young man who had mild COVID-19 (a few samples of this study predate the infection). Cell type and time point are not known.

This clonotype appeared a few times. V usage is TRBV5-1 and J usage is TRBJ2-3; 8 positions agree with TRBD2. This CDR3 is built from 14 residues. Germline V CDR1 and CDR2: SGHRS, YFSETQ. V shed 4 bases and J 1 base; nucleotides not matched to a gene: 2. For the CDR3, the DNA is TGCGCCAGCAGCACGACTAGCGGCACAGATACGCAGTATTTT. The encoded protein is CASSTTSGTDTQYF. Supplemented by reference TRBV5-1 and TRBJ2-3, the full variable domain reads KAGVTQTPRYLIKTRGQQVTLSCSPISGHRSVSWYQQTPGQGLQFLFEYFSETQRNKGNFPGRFSGRQFSNSRSEMNVSTLELGDSALYLCASSTTSGTDTQYFGPGTRLTVL.

This chain joins TRBV4-1 and TRBJ2-2; TRBD2 matches 8 bases. V lost 3 bases, J lost 5 bases, and 8 bases stayed unmatched. The CDR3 sequence is 16 residues long. The germline V gene has CDR1 MGHRA and CDR2 YSYEKL. CDR3 in amino acids: CASSQTGTSKTGELFF. CDR3 sequence (DNA): TGCGCCAGCAGCCAGACCGGGACTAGTAAAACCGGGGAGCTGTTTTTT.

This clonotype was observed a few times. The V call is TRBV4-2, the J call TRBJ2-3; 9 nucleotides agree with TRBD2. The CDR3 sequence is 15 residues long. Trimming cost V 0 bases and J 5 bases; bases outside gene matches: 3. Germline values: CDR1 LGHNA, CDR2 YNFKEQ. CDR3 DNA sequence: TGTGCCAGCAGCCAAGAGCGGGGGGGCCAAGATACGCAGTATTTT. Amino acid sequence: CASSQERGGQDTQYF.

This clonotype was seen many times. The rearrangement links TRBV20-1 to TRBJ2-5, with TRBD1 identical over 9 bases. Germline CDR1 reads DFQATT; CDR2 reads SNEGSKA (reference sequence). After removal of 5 bases from V and 4 bases from J, the junction contained 5 bases not matched to a gene. The CDR3 runs to 13 residues. The DNA of the CDR3 is TGCAGTGCTTTCCGGACAGGGGCAGAGACCCAGTACTTC. Amino acid sequence: CSAFRTGAETQYF.

This clonotype was counted only a few times. This chain joins TRBV12-3 or TRBV12-4 and TRBJ1-2; 7 bases match TRBD1. The CDR3 extends over 12 amino acids. Unmatched junction bases numbered 6, after V lost 6 bases and J lost 8 bases. The CDR3 is CASRRQGYGYTF. The CDR3 DNA is TGTGCCAGCAGGAGACAGGGTTACGGCTACACCTTC.

The rearrangement joins TRBV20-1 to TRBJ2-7; D is possibly TRBD1 (6 bases). The V end lost 0 bases, the J end lost 0 bases, and 9 bases lay between the germline ends. CDR1 and CDR2 (germline): DFQATT, SNEGSKA (reference sequence). This CDR3 region has 14 residues. The CDR3 loop is CSARDLDSSYEQYF. CDR3 DNA sequence: TGCAGTGCTAGAGATCTGGACAGCTCCTACGAGCAGTACTTC.

The chain has TRBV7-2 and TRBJ2-7, with 8 bases that match TRBD1. There are 12 residues in the CDR3. CDR1 is SGHTA, CDR2 FQGNSA, per germline. The junction had 1 base not matched to a gene; V was cut back by 3 bases and J by 6 bases. CDR3 protein: CASSFGQGEQYF. In nucleotides, the CDR3 is TGTGCCAGCAGCTTCGGACAGGGCGAGCAGTACTTC.

The chain combines TRBV7-6 with TRBJ2-7; D is unresolved. The V end lost 5 bases, the J end lost 2 bases, and 7 bases lay between the germline ends. In germline, CDR1 is SGHVS, CDR2 FNYEAQ. The CDR3 contains 12 residues. The CDR3 DNA is TGTGCCAGCAGCGACGCCGCCTACGAGCAGTACTTC. This sequence encodes CASSDAAYEQYF. Looking up the rest from reference TRBV7-6 and TRBJ2-7 gives the full variable domain: GAGVSQSPRYKVTKRGQDVALRCDPISGHVSLYWYRQALGQGPEFLTYFNYEAQQDKSGLPNDRFSAERPEGSISTLTIQRTEQRDSAMYRCASSDAAYEQYFGPGTRLTVT.

This clonotype was detected only a few times. The chain uses TRBV12-3 or TRBV12-4 and TRBJ2-2, with D unresolved. This CDR3 contains 13 residues. Trimming left V 0 bases short and J 6 bases short, with 5 bases between. Here the CDR3 DNA reads TGTGCCAGCAGTTTAGCGCGTCCCGGGGAGCTGTTTTTT. This encodes CASSLARPGELFF.

In DNA, the CDR3 is TGTGCCAGCAGCCAAGCTGAGGGGGCCTACAATGAGCAGTTCTTC. Amino acids: CASSQAEGAYNEQFF. The chain employs TRBV3-1 and TRBJ2-1; TRBD1 might be the D (6 bases). Germline V lookup: CDR1 LGHDT, CDR2 YNNKEL (reference sequence). Trimming pared 1 base from V and 2 bases from J, leaving 9 bases between. This CDR3 is 15 amino acids long.

This clonotype was observed a handful of times. The chain is built from TRBV20-1 and TRBJ2-5, with 8 positions matching TRBD2. J lost 4 bases, V lost 1 base, and 5 bases had no gene match. Per germline, CDR1 DFQATT and CDR2 SNEGSKA (reference sequence). CDR3 length: 14 amino acids. CDR3 amino acids: CSARGRGARETQYF. CDR3 DNA sequence: TGCAGTGCTAGAGGGCGGGGGGCCCGAGAGACCCAGTACTTC.

The table lists this clonotype with a few counts. The rearrangement uses TRBV7-2 and TRBJ2-5; D is unresolved. Per the germline V gene, CDR1 is SGHTA and CDR2 is FQGNSA. The V gene lost 4 bases and the J gene lost 5 bases, with 17 bases spanning the gap. This CDR3 has 15 amino acids. The CDR3 is CASSSILGLAETQYF. In DNA form, the CDR3 reads TGTGCCAGCAGCTCCATCCTGGGCCTGGCGGAGACCCAGTACTTC.

The V and J genes are TRBV7-9 and TRBJ1-6; the match to TRBD1 covers 7 bases. V was pared by 3 bases and J by 12 bases, with 17 bases of the junction left unmatched. CDR3 length: 17 amino acids. Germline assignment: CDR1 SEHNR and CDR2 FQNEAQ (reference sequence). CDR3 protein: CASSFKSGTVLLGPLHF. Here the CDR3 DNA reads TGTGCCAGCAGCTTTAAGAGCGGGACAGTCCTATTGGGACCCCTCCACTTT.

V usage is TRBV5-1 and J usage is TRBJ2-3, with 9 bases fitting TRBD1. The CDR3 covers 15 residues. Germline V gene data show CDR1 as SGHRS and CDR2 as YFSETQ. V lost 4 bases to trimming and J lost 2 bases; unmatched junction nucleotides: 5. In DNA form, the CDR3 reads TGCGCCAGCAGCGTGACAGGGGGATACACAGATACGCAGTATTTT. It codes for CASSVTGGYTDTQYF. Variable domain in full (rest from reference TRBV5-1 and TRBJ2-3): KAGVTQTPRYLIKTRGQQVTLSCSPISGHRSVSWYQQTPGQGLQFLFEYFSETQRNKGNFPGRFSGRQFSNSRSEMNVSTLELGDSALYLCASSVTGGYTDTQYFGPGTRLTVL.

This clonotype was seen only a few times. The chain has TRBV6-2 or TRBV6-3 and TRBJ2-5; no definite D call. Germline assignment: CDR1 MNHEY and CDR2 SVGEGT. V lost 4 bases and J lost 5, with 20 bases in between. The CDR3 is made up of 16 amino acids. The CDR3 region has the DNA TGTGCCAGCAGTTGGGGTTGTCAACCCATGGGGGAGACCCAGTACTTC. Protein product: CASSWGCQPMGETQYF.

This clonotype was detected only a few times. The chain carries TRBV28 and TRBJ2-3; the D gene is possibly TRBD2 (6 bases). Germline lookup yields CDR1 MDHEN and CDR2 SYDVKM. V was clipped by 2 bases and J by 7 bases, with 13 bases between them. This CDR3 is 14 amino acids long. The CDR3 loop is CASSLTGGWNTQYF. For the CDR3, the DNA is TGTGCCAGCAGTTTAACCGGAGGGTGGAATACGCAGTATTTT.

V and J are TRBV2 and TRBJ2-3; unclear D gene. The CDR3 contains 16 residues. The germline V gene encodes CDR1 SNHLY and CDR2 FYNNEI. V lost 2 bases and J 3 bases, leaving 15 bases between the germline ends. The CDR3 is CASSEMMAVFTDTQYF. The CDR3 coding sequence is TGTGCCAGCAGTGAAATGATGGCTGTTTTTACAGATACGCAGTATTTT.

The gene calls are TRBV15 and TRBJ1-1; D perhaps matches TRBD1 (6 bases). V was cut by 1 base and J by 0 bases, with 9 bases left in between. From germline, CDR1 is LNHNV and CDR2 YYDKDF (reference sequence). This CDR3 spans 15 amino acids. As DNA, the CDR3 is TGTGCCACCAGCAGAGGTGGGGGCATGAACACTGAAGCTTTCTTT. Protein product: CATSRGGGMNTEAFF.

The rearrangement links TRBV6-2 or TRBV6-3 to TRBJ1-5, with D unclear. Deletions cut 6 bases from V and 2 bases from J, with 14 bases between. CDR3 length: 15 residues. The germline V gene has CDR1 MNHEY and CDR2 SVGEGT. The CDR3 DNA reads as TGTGCCAGCAGGATCGGACTCGGTCGCAATCAGCCCCAGCATTTT. Its protein is CASRIGLGRNQPQHF.

This clonotype appeared a few times. The gene calls are TRBV7-9 and TRBJ1-2; TRBD1 matches at 8 bases. This CDR3 is 13 amino acids long. Germline assignment: CDR1 SEHNR and CDR2 FQNEAQ (reference sequence). The V segment lost 2 bases and the J segment 8 bases; nucleotides outside the gene matches: 4. The CDR3 nucleotides read TGTGCCAGCAGCTTACAGGGGGCGCAGGGCTACACCTTC. Encoded protein: CASSLQGAQGYTF.

This clonotype has just a few counts. The rearrangement joins TRBV27 to TRBJ1-4; D ambiguous. The V end lost 4 bases, the J end lost 3 bases, and 6 bases lay between the germline ends. CDR3 length: 13 residues. Germline V gene data show CDR1 as MNHEY and CDR2 as SMNVEV (reference sequence). As DNA, the CDR3 is TGTGCCAGCAGTTGGTTCCCTAATGAAAAACTGTTTTTT. The encoded protein is CASSWFPNEKLFF.

This clonotype has only a few counts. The chain carries TRBV7-2 and TRBJ1-1, with a possible D match to TRBD1 (6 bases). Germline-derived CDR1 and CDR2 are SGHTA and FQGNSA. Trimming pared 10 bases from V and 0 bases from J, leaving 27 bases between. The length of the CDR3 is 18 residues. The CDR3 loop is CATSDRPESGRMNTEAFF. The CDR3 nucleotides read TGTGCCACGTCAGACAGGCCGGAGTCCGGGAGGATGAACACTGAAGCTTTCTTT.

This clonotype appeared once. The genes are TRBV20-1 and TRBJ1-2; D gene uncertain. CDR3 length: 12 residues. The V gene's germline CDR1 is DFQATT and CDR2 SNEGSKA (reference sequence). With 1 base removed from V and 4 bases from J, the gap between germline ends came to 7 bases. Here the CDR3 reads CSARVQSYGYTF. CDR3 bases: TGCAGTGCTAGAGTTCAATCCTATGGCTACACCTTC.

In its sample, this clonotype was seen a few times. J is TRBJ2-3 and V is TRBV6-6, with 8 bases identical to TRBD1. The CDR3 has 15 residues. Germline CDR1 reads MNHNY; CDR2 reads SVGAGI (reference sequence). Trimming removed 2 bases from V and 5 bases from J; junction bases left unmatched: 6. CDR3 bases: TGTGCCAGCAGTTACACGCGACAGGGGTTAGATACGCAGTATTTT. This encodes CASSYTRQGLDTQYF.

This chain joins TRBV20-1 and TRBJ1-3; the D gene is possibly TRBD1 (5 bases). The CDR3 runs 16 residues. Germline V lookup: CDR1 DFQATT, CDR2 SNEGSKA (reference sequence). Trimming removed 4 bases at V and 1 base at J, with 17 bases between. The CDR3 loop is CSATPDSPLSGNTIYF. DNA of the CDR3: TGCAGTGCTACTCCCGACAGCCCTCTGTCTGGAAACACCATATATTTT.

The genes are TRBV7-3 and TRBJ2-3; perhaps TRBD2 as D (5 bases). The CDR3 loop spans 15 amino acids. The germline V gene encodes CDR1 SGHTA and CDR2 FQGTGA. V lost 3 bases and J 2 bases, leaving 12 bases between the germline ends. CDR3 DNA sequence: TGTGCCAGCAGCTTCGGGGTCCGTTCCACAGATACGCAGTATTTT. Its protein is CASSFGVRSTDTQYF.